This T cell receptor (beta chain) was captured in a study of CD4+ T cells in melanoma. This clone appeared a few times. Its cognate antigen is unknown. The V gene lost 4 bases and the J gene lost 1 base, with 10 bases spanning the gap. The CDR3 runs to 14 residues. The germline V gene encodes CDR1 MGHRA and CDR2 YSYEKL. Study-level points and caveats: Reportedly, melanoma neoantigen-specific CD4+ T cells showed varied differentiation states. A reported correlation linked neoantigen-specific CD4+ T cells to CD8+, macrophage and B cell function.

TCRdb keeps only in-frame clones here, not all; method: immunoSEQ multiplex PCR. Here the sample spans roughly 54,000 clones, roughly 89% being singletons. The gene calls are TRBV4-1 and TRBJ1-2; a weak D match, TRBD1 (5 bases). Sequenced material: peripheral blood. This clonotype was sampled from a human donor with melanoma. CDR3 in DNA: TGCGCCAGCAGCCTGATACAGGATAACTATGGCTACACCTTC. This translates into CASSLIQDNYGYTF.